These 2 T cell receptor beta chains were all obtained from the same sample, sequenced in a study of blood T cell repertoires in COVID-19. This table comes from immunoSEQ multiplex PCR, and its TCRdb copy is limited to in-frame clones, with some not included. The table records approximately 150,000 clones, around 83% of them present only once. What was sequenced was peripheral blood. These receptors were taken from a man in his sixties or seventies who had recovered from COVID-19.

This chain links TRBV7-2 with TRBJ1-2, with 7 bases identical to TRBD1. Germline values: CDR1 SGHTA, CDR2 FQGNSA. Unmatched junction bases numbered 13, after V lost 5 bases and J lost 7 bases. CDR3 length: 15 amino acids. CDR3 loop: CASSPPNSGGSGYTF. In DNA form, the CDR3 reads TGTGCCAGCAGCCCACCGAACTCAGGGGGGAGTGGCTACACCTTC.

This sequence joins TRBV19 and TRBJ1-2; D is possibly TRBD1 (5 bases). Germline CDR1 and CDR2: LNHDA and SQIVND (reference sequence). The CDR3 extends over 17 amino acids. Deletions cut 4 bases from V and 4 bases from J, with 22 bases between. The CDR3 is CASSTPDRGVSGYGYTF. In DNA, the CDR3 is TGTGCCAGTAGTACCCCAGACCGGGGGGTGTCGGGCTATGGCTACACCTTC. Based on the CDR3 plus reference TRBV19 and TRBJ1-2, the full variable domain is DGGITQSPKYLFRKEGQNVTLSCEQNLNHDAMYWYRQDPGQGLRLIYYSQIVNDFQKGDIAEGYSVSREKKESFPLTVTSAQKNPTAFYLCASSTPDRGVSGYGYTFGSGTRLTVV.